The source of this T cell receptor (beta chain) is a study of T cell responses to AZD1222 COVID-19 vaccine. Study context: Doses given second, at about 4 or about 12 weeks, were pooled.

The method was immunoSEQ multiplex PCR; TCRdb's version includes in-frame clones alone and lacks a portion of them. The sample records around 200,000 clones, 88% being singletons. Turning to this clone: What it binds is not known.

The length of the CDR3 is 15 residues. Germline CDR1 is MNHNS and CDR2 is SASEGT. V dropped 2 bases and J dropped 11; count of bases not matched to a gene: 11. General study findings and limits: Spike-spanning, vaccine-associated CD4 TCRs were dominant at 160-218 and 743-854. Clonal diversity may have been underestimated in mostly white British donors.

This sample comprised peripheral blood, obtained on day 0 of AZD1222 vaccination. This clonotype was sampled from an adult in good health. The V and J genes are TRBV6-1 and TRBJ1-5; TRBD1 aligns across 8 bases. The CDR3 is CASSESGTGVVAQHF. In DNA form, the CDR3 reads TGTGCCAGCAGTGAATCCGGGACAGGTGTGGTGGCCCAGCATTTT.